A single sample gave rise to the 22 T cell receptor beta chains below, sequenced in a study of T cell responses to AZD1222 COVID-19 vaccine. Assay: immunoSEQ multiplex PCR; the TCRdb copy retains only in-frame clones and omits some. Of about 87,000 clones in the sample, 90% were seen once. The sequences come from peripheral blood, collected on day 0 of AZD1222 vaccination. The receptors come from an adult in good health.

CDR3 nucleotide sequence: TGTGCCAGCGGCCGGGACAGAGTAAATGAAAAACTGTTTTTT. Its translation: CASGRDRVNEKLFF. The chain joins TRBV6-5 to TRBJ1-4; 7 nucleotides line up with TRBD1. Germline CDR1 is MNHEY and CDR2 is SVGAGI. The length of the CDR3 is 14 residues. The ends lost 8 bases at V and 5 bases at J; junction bases unmatched: 8.

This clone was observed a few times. CDR3 amino acids: CASRAGGYGYTF. Here the CDR3 DNA reads TGTGCCAGCAGGGCCGGTGGCTATGGCTACACCTTC. The V call is TRBV5-6, the J call TRBJ1-2; D gene uncertain. V gave up 5 bases and J gave up 4 bases, with 9 bases separating them. This CDR3 is 12 amino acids long. Germline V gene lookup returns CDR1 SGHDT and CDR2 YYEEEE.

The CDR3 sequence is CASSYLGLADEQFF. The CDR3 nucleotides read TGTGCCAGCAGTTACCTGGGCCTAGCGGATGAGCAGTTCTTC. V and J are TRBV6-5 and TRBJ2-1; 7 bases line up with TRBD2. The V segment lost 2 bases and the J segment 8 bases; nucleotides outside the gene matches: 6. This CDR3 region has 14 residues. CDR1 is MNHEY, CDR2 SVGAGI, per germline.

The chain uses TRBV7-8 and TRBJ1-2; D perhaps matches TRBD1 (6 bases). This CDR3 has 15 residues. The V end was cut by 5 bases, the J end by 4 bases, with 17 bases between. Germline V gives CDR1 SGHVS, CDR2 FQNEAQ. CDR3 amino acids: CASSSLNTGSYGYTF. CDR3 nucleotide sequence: TGTGCCAGCAGCAGCCTCAATACAGGGTCCTATGGCTACACCTTC.

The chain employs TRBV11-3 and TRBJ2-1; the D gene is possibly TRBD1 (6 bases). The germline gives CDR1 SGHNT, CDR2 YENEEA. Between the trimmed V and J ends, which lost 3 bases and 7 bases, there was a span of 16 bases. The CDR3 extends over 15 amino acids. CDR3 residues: CASSFSQGSLNEQFF. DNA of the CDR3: TGTGCCAGCAGCTTTAGCCAGGGGAGTTTGAATGAGCAGTTCTTC.

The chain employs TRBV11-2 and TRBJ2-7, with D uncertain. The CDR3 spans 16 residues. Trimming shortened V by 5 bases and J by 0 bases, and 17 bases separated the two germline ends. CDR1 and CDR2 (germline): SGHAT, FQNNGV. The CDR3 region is CASSPSGVAFSYEQYF. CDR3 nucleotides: TGTGCCAGCAGCCCTAGTGGAGTAGCCTTCTCCTACGAGCAGTACTTC.

Here the CDR3 reads CASSQDDRDLLGLTNREQFF. In DNA form, the CDR3 reads TGTGCCAGCAGCCAAGACGACAGGGACCTCCTGGGGCTCACGAATCGTGAGCAGTTCTTC. The J gene is TRBJ2-1, the V gene TRBV4-2, with 7 bases that match TRBD1. The trim removed 0 bases at V and 9 bases at J, leaving 23 bases unmatched. CDR1 LGHNA and CDR2 YNFKEQ come from the germline V gene. The CDR3 has 20 amino acids.

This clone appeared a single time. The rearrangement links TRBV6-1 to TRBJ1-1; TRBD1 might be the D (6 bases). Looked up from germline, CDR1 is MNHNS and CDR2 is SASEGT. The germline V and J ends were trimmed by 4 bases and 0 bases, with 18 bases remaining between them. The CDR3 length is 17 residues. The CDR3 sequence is CASSGLGTLAMNTEAFF. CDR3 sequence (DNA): TGTGCCAGCAGTGGACTCGGGACATTAGCTATGAACACTGAAGCTTTCTTT.

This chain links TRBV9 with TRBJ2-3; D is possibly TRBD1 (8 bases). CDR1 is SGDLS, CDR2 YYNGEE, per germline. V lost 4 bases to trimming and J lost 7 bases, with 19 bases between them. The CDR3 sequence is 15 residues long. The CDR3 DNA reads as TGTGCCAGCAGCTACCTAACAGGGGGGGCGAATACGCAGTATTTT. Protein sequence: CASSYLTGGANTQYF.

In DNA, the CDR3 is TGTGCCAGCAGTGATATGCCACCCGTAGACATTCAGTACTTC. Residues: CASSDMPPVDIQYF. The chain couples TRBV2 to TRBJ2-4; D not resolved. The germline V gene encodes CDR1 SNHLY and CDR2 FYNNEI. The CDR3 covers 14 residues. The germline V and J ends were trimmed by 3 bases and 8 bases, with 14 bases remaining between them.

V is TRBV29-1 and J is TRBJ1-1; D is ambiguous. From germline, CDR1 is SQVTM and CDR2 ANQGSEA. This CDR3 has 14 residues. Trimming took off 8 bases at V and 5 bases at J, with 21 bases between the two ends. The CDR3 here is CSTEGAILRTEAFF. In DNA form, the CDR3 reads TGCAGCACCGAGGGAGCTATACTGAGGACTGAAGCTTTCTTT.

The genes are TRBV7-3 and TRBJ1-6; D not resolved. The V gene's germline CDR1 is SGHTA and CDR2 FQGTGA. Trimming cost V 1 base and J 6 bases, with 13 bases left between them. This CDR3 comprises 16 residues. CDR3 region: CASSLNRAGTNSPLHF. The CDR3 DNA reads TGTGCCAGCAGCTTAAACCGAGCGGGCACTAATTCACCCCTCCACTTT.

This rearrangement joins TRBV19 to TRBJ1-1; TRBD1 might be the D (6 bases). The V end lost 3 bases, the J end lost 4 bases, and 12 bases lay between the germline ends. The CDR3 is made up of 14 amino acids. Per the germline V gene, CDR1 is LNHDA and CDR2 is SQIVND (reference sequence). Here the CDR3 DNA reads TGTGCCAGTAGTATTCAGGGGCCGGGCACTGAAGCTTTCTTT. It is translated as CASSIQGPGTEAFF.

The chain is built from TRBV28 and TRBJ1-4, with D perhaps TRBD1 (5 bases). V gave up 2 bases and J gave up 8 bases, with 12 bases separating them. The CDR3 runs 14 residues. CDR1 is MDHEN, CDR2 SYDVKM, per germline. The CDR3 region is CASSLEGSGEKLFF. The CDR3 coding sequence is TGTGCCAGCAGTTTAGAGGGGAGTGGGGAAAAACTGTTTTTT.

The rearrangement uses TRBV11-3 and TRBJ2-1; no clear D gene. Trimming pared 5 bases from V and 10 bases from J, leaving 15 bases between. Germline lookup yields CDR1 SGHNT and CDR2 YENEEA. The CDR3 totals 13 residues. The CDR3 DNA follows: TGTGCCAGCAGCCCTGCCGTGGCTCGCGAGCAGTTCTTC. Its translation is CASSPAVAREQFF.

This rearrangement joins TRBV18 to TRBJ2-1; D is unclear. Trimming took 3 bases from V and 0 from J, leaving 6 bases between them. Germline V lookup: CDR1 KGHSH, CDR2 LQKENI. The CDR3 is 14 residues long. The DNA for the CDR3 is TGTGCCAGCTCACCCTTAAGCTCCTACAATGAGCAGTTCTTC. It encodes CASSPLSSYNEQFF.

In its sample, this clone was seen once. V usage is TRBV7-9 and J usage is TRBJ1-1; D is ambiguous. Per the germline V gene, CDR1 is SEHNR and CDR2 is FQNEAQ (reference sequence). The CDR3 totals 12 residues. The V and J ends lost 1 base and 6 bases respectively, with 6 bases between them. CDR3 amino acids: CASSLEGSEAFF. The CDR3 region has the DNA TGTGCCAGCAGCTTAGAAGGGTCTGAAGCTTTCTTT.

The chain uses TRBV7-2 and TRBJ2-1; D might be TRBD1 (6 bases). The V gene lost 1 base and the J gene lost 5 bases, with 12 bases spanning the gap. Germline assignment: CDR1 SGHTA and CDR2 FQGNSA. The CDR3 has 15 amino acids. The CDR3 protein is CASSLDQGSHNEQFF. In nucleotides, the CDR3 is TGTGCCAGCAGCTTAGACCAGGGGTCCCACAATGAGCAGTTCTTC.

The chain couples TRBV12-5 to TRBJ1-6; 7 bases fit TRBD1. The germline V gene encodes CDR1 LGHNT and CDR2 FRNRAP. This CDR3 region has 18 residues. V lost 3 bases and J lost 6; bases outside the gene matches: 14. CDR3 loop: CASGLPTPGQAVNSPLHF. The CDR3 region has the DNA TGTGCTAGTGGTTTACCTACACCCGGACAGGCGGTTAATTCACCCCTCCACTTT.

Here the CDR3 DNA reads TGTGCCAGCAGGGGGGGACAGAATAGCAATCAGCCCCAGCATTTT. Translated: CASRGGQNSNQPQHF. The rearrangement uses TRBV2 and TRBJ1-5, with 7 bases lining up with TRBD1. The germline V gene encodes CDR1 SNHLY and CDR2 FYNNEI. V shed 6 bases, J shed 0 bases, and the junction held 5 bases outside the gene matches. The CDR3 contains 15 residues.

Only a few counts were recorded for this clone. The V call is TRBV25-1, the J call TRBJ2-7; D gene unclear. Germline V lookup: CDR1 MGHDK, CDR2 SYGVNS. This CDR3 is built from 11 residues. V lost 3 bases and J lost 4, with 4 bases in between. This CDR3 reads CASSEGYEQYF. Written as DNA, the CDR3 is TGTGCCAGCAGTGAGGGTTACGAGCAGTACTTC.

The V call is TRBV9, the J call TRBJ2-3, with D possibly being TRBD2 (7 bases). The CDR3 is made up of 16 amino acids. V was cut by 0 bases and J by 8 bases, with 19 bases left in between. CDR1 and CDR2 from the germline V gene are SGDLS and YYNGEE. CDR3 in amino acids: CASSVGGGSGVFTQYF. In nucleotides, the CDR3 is TGTGCCAGCAGCGTAGGCGGGGGCAGCGGAGTTTTTACGCAGTATTTT.